The clone carrying this T cell receptor (beta chain) appeared many times. The antigen is undetermined. The sample originates from a study of neurological immune-mediated disorders. Overall study: Disease course was recorded as relapsing-remitting for about 31 and secondary progressive for about 8.5% of the roughly 35 multiple sclerosis patients.

Every sequencing run drew on 15-18 subjects and yielded over 190 million TCR-beta sequences. TCRdb re-derived calls from the 5' RACE reads in MiXCR, one entry per CDR3 protein. Altogether 85,000 to 100,000 distinct CDR3 sequences are present, roughly 3.5% being singletons, with the ten largest covering 5% to 6.5%. Germline values: CDR1 SGHDT, CDR2 YYEEEE. The CDR3 has 15 residues. V was cut by 4 bases and J by 0 bases, with 14 bases left in between. Notes on the study in general: No sharing of CDR3 amino acid sequences was observed among expanded clones across subjects, suggesting private repertoires in all groups. Phylogenetic analysis grouped 18 of 34 multiple sclerosis patients' repertoires together, suggesting a possible repertoire signature.

This clonotype was obtained from a young woman with multiple sclerosis. Sequencing input: PBMCs. J is TRBJ2-7 and V is TRBV5-6; TRBD1 is a possible D gene (6 bases). For the CDR3, the DNA is TGTGCCAGCAGCCACCCACGACAGGCCTCCTACGAGCAGTACTTC. As protein: CASSHPRQASYEQYF.